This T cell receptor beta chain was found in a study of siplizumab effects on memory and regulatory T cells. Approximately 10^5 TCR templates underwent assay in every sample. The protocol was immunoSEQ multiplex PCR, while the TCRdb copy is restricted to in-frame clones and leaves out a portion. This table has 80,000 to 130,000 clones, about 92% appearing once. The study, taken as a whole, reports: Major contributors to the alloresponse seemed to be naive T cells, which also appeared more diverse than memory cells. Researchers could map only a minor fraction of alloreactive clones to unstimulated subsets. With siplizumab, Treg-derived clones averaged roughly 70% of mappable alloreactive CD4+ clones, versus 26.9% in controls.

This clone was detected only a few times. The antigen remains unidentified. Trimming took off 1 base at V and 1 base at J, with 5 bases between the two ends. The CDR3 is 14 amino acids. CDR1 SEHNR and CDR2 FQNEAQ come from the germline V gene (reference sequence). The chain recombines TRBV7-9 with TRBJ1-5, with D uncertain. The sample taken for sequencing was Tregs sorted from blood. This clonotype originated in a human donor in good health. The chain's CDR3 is CASSLDGSNQPQHF. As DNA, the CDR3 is TGTGCCAGCAGCTTAGACGGAAGCAATCAGCCCCAGCATTTT.